Presented here are 18 T cell receptor beta chains from one specimen sequenced in a study of cytomegalovirus exposure and HLA in healthy donors. Repertoires were generated with immunoSEQ multiplex PCR, while TCRdb's copy carries only in-frame clones and drops some. The repertoire has under 400,000 clones, 70% to 90% of them found once; the top ten carry 0.65% to 0.95%. The sequencing input was PBMCs. The origin of the receptors is a woman aged 18-29 years in good health and CMV-seronegative.

The V call is TRBV7-6, the J call TRBJ1-5; D is uncertain. The CDR3 extends over 13 amino acids. The germline CDR1 and CDR2 sequences are SGHVS and FNYEAQ. Trimming cost V 4 bases and J 5 bases, with 9 bases left between them. The CDR3 sequence: CASSSARHQPQHF. The CDR3 DNA sequence: TGTGCCAGCAGCTCGGCCAGGCATCAGCCCCAGCATTTT.

The genes are TRBV27 and TRBJ2-1, with 7 positions matching TRBD2. Trimming took 5 bases from V and 5 from J; bases not matched to a gene: 3. Germline V gives CDR1 MNHEY, CDR2 SMNVEV (reference sequence). The CDR3 loop spans 13 amino acids. DNA of the CDR3: TGTGCCAGCAGTCTAGCGGCAAACAATGAGCAGTTCTTC. Its protein is CASSLAANNEQFF.

The rearrangement links TRBV5-1 to TRBJ1-5; the D gene is possibly TRBD1 (5 bases). Trimming pared 2 bases from V and 7 bases from J, leaving 10 bases between. Germline lookup yields CDR1 SGHRS and CDR2 YFSETQ. The CDR3 consists of 13 residues. CDR3 residues: CASSFQGGQPQHF. In DNA, the CDR3 is TGCGCCAGCAGCTTTCAGGGAGGGCAGCCCCAGCATTTT.

This sequence joins TRBV6-1 and TRBJ2-7; a possible D gene is TRBD1 (7 bases). Per germline, CDR1 MNHNS and CDR2 SASEGT. The V gene lost 6 bases and the J gene lost 1 base, with 10 bases spanning the gap. The CDR3 runs 13 residues. CDR3 residues: CASRGGQSYEQYF. The CDR3 DNA reads TGTGCCAGCAGGGGGGGACAGTCCTACGAGCAGTACTTC.

The chain carries TRBV4-1 and TRBJ1-2; unclear D gene. This CDR3 region has 13 residues. Germline-derived CDR1 and CDR2 are MGHRA and YSYEKL. V was trimmed by 1 base and J by 7 bases, leaving 10 bases between them. The chain's CDR3 is CASSQVRQRGYTF. DNA for the CDR3: TGCGCCAGCAGCCAAGTCCGGCAGCGTGGCTACACCTTC.

A few counts support this clone. The DNA for the CDR3 is TGTGCCAGCAGTTCTGTAGCGGCTAGCTACACCTTC. It is translated as CASSSVAASYTF. V and J are TRBV28 and TRBJ1-2; D unclear. This CDR3 is built from 12 residues. The germline gives CDR1 MDHEN, CDR2 SYDVKM. Trimming removed 4 bases at V and 9 bases at J, with 12 bases between.

This sequence joins TRBV27 and TRBJ2-7; TRBD1 matches 9 bases. V lost 5 bases to trimming and J lost 6 bases; unmatched junction nucleotides: 14. The CDR3 is 16 amino acids. The germline gives CDR1 MNHEY, CDR2 SMNVEV (reference sequence). This CDR3 is CASSPYTGGFAGEQYF. The CDR3 DNA follows: TGTGCCAGCAGTCCGTATACAGGGGGCTTTGCGGGCGAGCAGTACTTC.

The rearrangement links TRBV6-6 to TRBJ1-3; the D gene is possibly TRBD1 (5 bases). This CDR3 spans 13 amino acids. Germline values: CDR1 MNHNY, CDR2 SVGAGI (reference sequence). With 8 bases removed from V and 5 bases from J, the gap between germline ends came to 13 bases. CDR3 in amino acids: CASSGGGRNTIYF. As DNA, the CDR3 is TGTGCCAGCTCCGGCGGGGGGAGAAACACCATATATTTT.

The chain combines TRBV6-6 with TRBJ2-1, with 10 bases identical to TRBD1. The junction had 7 bases not matched to a gene; V was cut back by 6 bases and J by 5 bases. This CDR3 has 15 amino acids. The germline gives CDR1 MNHNY, CDR2 SVGAGI (reference sequence). The CDR3 DNA reads TGTGCCAGCAGACTGTGGGACAGGGGAAACAATGAGCAGTTCTTC. Its protein is CASRLWDRGNNEQFF.

The V gene is TRBV19, the J gene TRBJ1-1, with D hard to call. Germline CDR1 LNHDA, CDR2 SQIVND (reference sequence). Deletions cut 6 bases from V and 1 base from J, with 18 bases between. The CDR3 extends over 16 amino acids. The CDR3 nucleotides read TGTGCCAGTAGCCCCGCGGGGAACAACCCGAACACTGAAGCTTTCTTT. This encodes CASSPAGNNPNTEAFF.

The chain is built from TRBV4-1 and TRBJ1-3; D may be TRBD1 (5 bases). CDR1 and CDR2 from the germline V gene are MGHRA and YSYEKL. The CDR3 covers 15 residues. The V gene lost 4 bases and the J gene lost 6 bases, with 16 bases spanning the gap. CDR3 sequence reads: CASSPLGTLENTIYF. Here the CDR3 DNA reads TGCGCCAGCAGCCCACTCGGGACTCTGGAAAACACCATATATTTT.

The chain uses TRBV7-6 and TRBJ2-1, with TRBD2 matching over 14 bases. J lost 6 bases, V lost 2 bases, and 9 bases had no gene match. CDR3 length: 18 amino acids. Germline V gene sequence: CDR1 SGHVS, CDR2 FNYEAQ. The CDR3 here is CASSLPGTSGGLTNEQFF. CDR3 sequence (DNA): TGTGCCAGCAGCTTACCCGGGACTAGCGGGGGCCTTACCAATGAGCAGTTCTTC.

The chain combines TRBV5-1 with TRBJ2-5, with 8 positions matching TRBD1. The V segment lost 0 bases and the J segment 0 bases; nucleotides outside the gene matches: 4. This CDR3 has 16 amino acids. Germline V gene data show CDR1 as SGHRS and CDR2 as YFSETQ. CDR3 residues: CASSLGTGTDQETQYF. The CDR3 bases are TGCGCCAGCAGCTTGGGGACAGGGACTGACCAAGAGACCCAGTACTTC.

The CDR3 sequence is CASSISTTASTDTQYF. The DNA for the CDR3 is TGTGCCAGTAGTATCTCAACGACAGCGAGCACAGATACGCAGTATTTT. This chain links TRBV19 with TRBJ2-3; maybe TRBD1 (5 bases). The germline CDR1 and CDR2 sequences are LNHDA and SQIVND (reference sequence). The CDR3 covers 16 residues. The V gene lost 3 bases and the J gene lost 0 bases, with 13 bases spanning the gap.

V is TRBV10-2 and J is TRBJ1-2; unclear D gene. Trimming stripped 2 bases from V and 2 bases from J, with 12 bases between. The germline V gene encodes CDR1 WSHSY and CDR2 SAAADI. This CDR3 has 15 residues. The CDR3 region is CASSEPSGRNYGYTF. The CDR3, as DNA: TGCGCCAGCAGTGAGCCGTCTGGGAGGAACTATGGCTACACCTTC.

This clone was seen a single time. This chain connects TRBV7-9 to TRBJ1-1; tentatively, D is TRBD1 (6 bases). The CDR3 is 13 amino acids. Looked up from germline, CDR1 is SEHNR and CDR2 is FQNEAQ (reference sequence). Trimming cost V 8 bases and J 1 base, with 11 bases left between them. CDR3: CASHKQGNTEAFF. The CDR3 DNA reads as TGTGCCAGCCATAAACAGGGGAACACTGAAGCTTTCTTT.

J is TRBJ1-2 and V is TRBV5-4; 8 bases match TRBD1. The CDR3 is made up of 18 amino acids. Germline trimming cut 0 bases from V and 1 base from J; bases unmatched to any gene: 11. The germline V gene encodes CDR1 SGHNT and CDR2 YYREEE (reference sequence). The CDR3 region is CASSLGGTGGVVNYGYTF. The CDR3 coding sequence is TGTGCCAGCAGCTTGGGAGGGACAGGTGGGGTCGTTAACTATGGCTACACCTTC.

V gene TRBV10-1 combines with J gene TRBJ2-1; 12 bases agree with TRBD2. The CDR3 runs 16 residues. Germline V gene lookup returns CDR1 WNHNN and CDR2 SYGVQD (reference sequence). Trimming removed 5 bases from V and 12 bases from J; junction bases left unmatched: 14. CDR3 in amino acids: CASSRRLAGGRKVQFF. In nucleotides, the CDR3 is TGCGCCAGCAGTCGACGTCTAGCGGGAGGGCGCAAGGTGCAGTTCTTC.